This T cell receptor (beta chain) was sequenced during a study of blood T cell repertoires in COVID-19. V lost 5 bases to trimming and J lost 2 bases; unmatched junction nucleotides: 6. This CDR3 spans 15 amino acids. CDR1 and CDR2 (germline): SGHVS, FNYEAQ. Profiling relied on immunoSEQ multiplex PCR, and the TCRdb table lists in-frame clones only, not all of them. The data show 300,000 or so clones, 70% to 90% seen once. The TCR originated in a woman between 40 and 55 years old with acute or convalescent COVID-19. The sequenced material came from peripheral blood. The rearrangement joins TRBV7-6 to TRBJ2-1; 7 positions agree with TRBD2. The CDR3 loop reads CASSPSGAPYNEQFF. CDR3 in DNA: TGTGCCAGCAGCCCCAGCGGGGCCCCCTACAATGAGCAGTTCTTC.